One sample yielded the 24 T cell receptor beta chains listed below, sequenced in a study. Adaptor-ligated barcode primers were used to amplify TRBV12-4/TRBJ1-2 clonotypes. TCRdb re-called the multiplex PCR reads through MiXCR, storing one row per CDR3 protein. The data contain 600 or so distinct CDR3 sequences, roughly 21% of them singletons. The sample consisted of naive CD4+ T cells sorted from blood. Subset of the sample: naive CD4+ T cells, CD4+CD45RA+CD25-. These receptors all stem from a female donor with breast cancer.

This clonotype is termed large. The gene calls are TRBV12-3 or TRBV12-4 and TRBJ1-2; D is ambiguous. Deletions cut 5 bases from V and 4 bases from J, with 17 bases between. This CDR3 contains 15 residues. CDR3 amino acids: CASSKRESRGYGYTF. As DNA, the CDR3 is TGTGCCAGCAGTAAACGGGAGTCCCGGGGCTATGGCTACACCTTC.

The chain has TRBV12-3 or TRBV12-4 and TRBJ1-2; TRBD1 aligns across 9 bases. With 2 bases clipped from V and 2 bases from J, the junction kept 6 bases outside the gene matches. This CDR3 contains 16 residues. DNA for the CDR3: TGTGCCAGCAGTTTACCGACCGGGACAGGGAACTATGGCTACACCTTC. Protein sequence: CASSLPTGTGNYGYTF.

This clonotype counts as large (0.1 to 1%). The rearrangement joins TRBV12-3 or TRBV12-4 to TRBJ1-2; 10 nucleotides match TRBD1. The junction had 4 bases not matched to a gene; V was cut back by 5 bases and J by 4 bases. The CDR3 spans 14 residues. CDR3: CASSPGQGTYGYTF. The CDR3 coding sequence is TGTGCCAGCAGTCCGGGACAGGGGACCTATGGCTACACCTTC.

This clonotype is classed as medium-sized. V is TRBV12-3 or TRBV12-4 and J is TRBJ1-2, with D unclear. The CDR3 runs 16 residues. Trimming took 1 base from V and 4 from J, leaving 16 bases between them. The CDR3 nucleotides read TGTGCCAGCAGTTTAGGGGTTACGGGGTGGACCTATGGCTACACCTTC. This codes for CASSLGVTGWTYGYTF.

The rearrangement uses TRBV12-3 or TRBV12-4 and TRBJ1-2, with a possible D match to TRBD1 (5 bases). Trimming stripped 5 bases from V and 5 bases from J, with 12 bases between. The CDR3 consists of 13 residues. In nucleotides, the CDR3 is TGTGCCAGCAGTGGACGAAGGGGTTATGGCTACACCTTC. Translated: CASSGRRGYGYTF.

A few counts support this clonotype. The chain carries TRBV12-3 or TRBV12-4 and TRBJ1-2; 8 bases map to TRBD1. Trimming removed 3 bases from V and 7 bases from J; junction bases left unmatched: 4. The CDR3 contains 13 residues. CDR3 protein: CASSLGQALGYTF. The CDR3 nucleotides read TGTGCCAGCAGTTTGGGACAGGCACTTGGCTACACCTTC.

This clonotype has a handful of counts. CDR3 sequence (DNA): TGTGCCAGCAGTAAACGGGAGTCCCGGGATGGCTACACCTTC. Translation gives CASSKRESRDGYTF. The chain combines TRBV12-3 or TRBV12-4 with TRBJ1-2; no firm D call. The CDR3 totals 14 residues. V was pared by 5 bases and J by 6 bases, with 16 bases between.

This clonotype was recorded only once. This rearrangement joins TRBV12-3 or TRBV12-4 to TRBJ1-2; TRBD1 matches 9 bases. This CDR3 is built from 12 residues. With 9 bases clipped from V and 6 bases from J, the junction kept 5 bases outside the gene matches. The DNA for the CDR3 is TGTGCCAGTAGGACAGGGGACGATGGCTACACCTTC. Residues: CASRTGDDGYTF.

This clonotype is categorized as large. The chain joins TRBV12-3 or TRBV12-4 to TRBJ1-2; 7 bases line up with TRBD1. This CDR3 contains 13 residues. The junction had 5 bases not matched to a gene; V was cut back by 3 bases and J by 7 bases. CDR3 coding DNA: TGTGCCAGCAGTTTGGGACAGCTTGTTGGCTACACCTTC. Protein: CASSLGQLVGYTF.

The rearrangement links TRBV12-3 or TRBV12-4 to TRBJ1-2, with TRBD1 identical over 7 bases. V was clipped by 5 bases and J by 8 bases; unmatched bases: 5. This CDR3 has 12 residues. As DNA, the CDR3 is TGTGCCAGCAGTAGACAGGGCGGCGGCTACACCTTC. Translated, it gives CASSRQGGGYTF.

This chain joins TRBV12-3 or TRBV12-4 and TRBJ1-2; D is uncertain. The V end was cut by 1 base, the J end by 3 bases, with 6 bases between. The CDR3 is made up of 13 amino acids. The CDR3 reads CASSLGADYGYTF. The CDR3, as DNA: TGTGCCAGCAGTTTAGGGGCAGACTATGGCTACACCTTC.

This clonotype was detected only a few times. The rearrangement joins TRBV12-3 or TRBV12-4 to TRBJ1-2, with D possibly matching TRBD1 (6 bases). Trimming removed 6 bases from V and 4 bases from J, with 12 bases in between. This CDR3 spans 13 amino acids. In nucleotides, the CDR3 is TGTGCCAGCAGCTACAGGGTCGCCTATGGCTACACCTTC. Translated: CASSYRVAYGYTF.

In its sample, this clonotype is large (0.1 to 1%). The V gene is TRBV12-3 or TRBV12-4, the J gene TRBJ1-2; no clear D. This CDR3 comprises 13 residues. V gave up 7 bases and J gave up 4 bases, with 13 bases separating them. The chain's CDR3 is CASIMDGPYGYTF. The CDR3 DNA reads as TGTGCCAGCATAATGGACGGCCCCTATGGCTACACCTTC.

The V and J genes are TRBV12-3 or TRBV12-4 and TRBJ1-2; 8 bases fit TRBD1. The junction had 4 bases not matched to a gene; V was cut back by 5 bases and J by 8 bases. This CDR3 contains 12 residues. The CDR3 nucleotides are TGTGCCAGCAGTCGGACAGGGAGCGGCTACACCTTC. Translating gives CASSRTGSGYTF.

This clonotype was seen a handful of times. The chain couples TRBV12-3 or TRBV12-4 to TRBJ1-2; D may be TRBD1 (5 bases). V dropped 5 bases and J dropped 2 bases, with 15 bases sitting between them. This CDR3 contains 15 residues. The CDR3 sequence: CASSRPTEGNYGYTF. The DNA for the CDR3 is TGTGCCAGCAGTCGCCCGACAGAGGGGAACTATGGCTACACCTTC.

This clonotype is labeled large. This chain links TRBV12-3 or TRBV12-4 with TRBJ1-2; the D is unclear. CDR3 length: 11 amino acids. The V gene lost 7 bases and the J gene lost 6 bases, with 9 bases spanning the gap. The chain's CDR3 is CASKDDNGYTF. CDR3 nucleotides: TGTGCCAGCAAGGATGATAATGGCTACACCTTC.

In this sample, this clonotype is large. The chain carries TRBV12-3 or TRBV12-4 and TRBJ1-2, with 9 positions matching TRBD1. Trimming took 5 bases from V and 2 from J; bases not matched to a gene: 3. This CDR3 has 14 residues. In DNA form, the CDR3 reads TGTGCCAGCAGTCCCGGGACAGGGAACTATGGCTACACCTTC. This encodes CASSPGTGNYGYTF.

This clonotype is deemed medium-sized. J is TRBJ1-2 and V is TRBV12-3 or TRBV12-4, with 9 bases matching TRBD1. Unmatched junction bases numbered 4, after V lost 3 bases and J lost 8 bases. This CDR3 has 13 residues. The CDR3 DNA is TGTGCCAGCAGTTTGGGACAGGGCGGCGGCTACACCTTC. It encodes CASSLGQGGGYTF.

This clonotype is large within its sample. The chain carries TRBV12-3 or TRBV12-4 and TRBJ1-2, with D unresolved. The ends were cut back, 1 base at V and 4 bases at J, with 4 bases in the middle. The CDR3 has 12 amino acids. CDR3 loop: CASSLGSYGYTF. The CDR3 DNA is TGTGCCAGCAGTTTAGGGTCCTATGGCTACACCTTC.

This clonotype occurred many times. The CDR3 is CASSQKGRSGYTF. Written as DNA, the CDR3 is TGTGCCAGCAGTCAGAAGGGGCGCAGTGGCTACACCTTC. The chain links TRBV12-3 or TRBV12-4 to TRBJ1-2; the D gene is possibly TRBD1 (5 bases). This CDR3 is built from 13 residues. V was cut by 5 bases and J by 7 bases, with 14 bases left in between.

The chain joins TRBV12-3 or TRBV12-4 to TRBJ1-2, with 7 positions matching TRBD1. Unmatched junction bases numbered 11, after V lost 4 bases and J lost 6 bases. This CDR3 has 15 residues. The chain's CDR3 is CASSSYSGTANGYTF. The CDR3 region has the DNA TGTGCCAGCAGTTCGTATTCCGGGACAGCGAATGGCTACACCTTC.

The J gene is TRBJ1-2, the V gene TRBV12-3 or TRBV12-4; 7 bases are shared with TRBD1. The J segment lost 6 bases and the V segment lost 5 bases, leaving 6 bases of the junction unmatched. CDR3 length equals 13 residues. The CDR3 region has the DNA TGTGCCAGCAGTAAAGGGACAGCTCATGGCTACACCTTC. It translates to CASSKGTAHGYTF.

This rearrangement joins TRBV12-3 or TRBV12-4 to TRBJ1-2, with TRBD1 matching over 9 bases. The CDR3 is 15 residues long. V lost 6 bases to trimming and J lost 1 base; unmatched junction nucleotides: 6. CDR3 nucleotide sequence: TGTGCCAGCAGGGCGGGACAGGGAAATAACTATGGCTACACCTTC. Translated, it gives CASRAGQGNNYGYTF.

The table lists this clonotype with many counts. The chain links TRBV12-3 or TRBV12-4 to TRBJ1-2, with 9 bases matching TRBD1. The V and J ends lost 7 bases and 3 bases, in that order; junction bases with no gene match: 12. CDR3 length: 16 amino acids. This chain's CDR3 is CASTLMGQGEDYGYTF. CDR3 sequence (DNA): TGTGCCAGCACCCTAATGGGACAGGGCGAAGACTATGGCTACACCTTC.